These 24 T cell receptor beta chains originate from one sample sequenced in a study of OX40 agonist ivuxolimab in advanced cancers. The protocol was immunoSEQ multiplex PCR, while the TCRdb copy is restricted to in-frame clones and leaves out a portion. The data contain 45,000 or so clones, about 90% of them singletons. The source was CD4+ or CD8+ T cells sorted from blood, collected in a trial of the OX40 agonist ivuxolimab. These receptors were obtained from an adult with an advanced solid tumor such as melanoma, head and neck, liver or kidney cancer.

This chain uses TRBV11-2 with TRBJ2-7, with TRBD2 identical over 7 bases. The CDR3 consists of 14 residues. J gave up 6 bases and V 4 bases, and 9 bases lay outside the gene matches. CDR1 is SGHAT and CDR2 is FQNNGV in the germline V gene. CDR3 DNA: TGTGCCAGCAGCTCCGCGGGAGCCGGGGGCGAGCAGTACTTC. Its translation: CASSSAGAGGEQYF. The full variable domain, with the rest looked up from reference TRBV11-2 and TRBJ2-7, is EAGVAQSPRYKIIEKRQSVAFWCNPISGHATLYWYQQILGQGPKLLIQFQNNGVVDDSQLPKDRFSAERLKGVDSTLKIQPAKLEDSAVYLCASSSAGAGGEQYFGPGTRLTVT.

This sequence joins TRBV5-6 and TRBJ2-3; possibly TRBD1 for D (6 bases). The CDR3 runs 13 residues. Germline lookup yields CDR1 SGHDT and CDR2 YYEEEE. V was pared by 1 base and J by 9 bases, with 12 bases between. The CDR3 protein is CASSLTGTPTQYF. CDR3 DNA sequence: TGTGCCAGCAGCTTGACCGGGACACCAACGCAGTATTTT.

This clone appeared a single time. At one end, the junction sequence differs from germline, possibly due to a read error. The J gene is TRBJ2-3, the V gene TRBV7-7, with D maybe TRBD2 (7 bases). Germline V gene sequence: CDR1 SSHAT, CDR2 FNYEAQ (reference sequence). The CDR3 runs to 15 residues. The CDR3 bases are TGTGCTAGCAGCTTTGGGGGGGGCCCCACAGATACGCAGTATTTT. Translation gives CASSFGGGPTDTQYF.

The chain recombines TRBV7-2 with TRBJ1-5; no clear D. The CDR3 is 14 amino acids. V lost 3 bases to trimming and J lost 1 base, with 7 bases between them. Germline CDR1 reads SGHTA; CDR2 reads FQGNSA. CDR3 sequence (DNA): TGTGCCAGCAGCTTCAGATTGAGCAATCAGCCCCAGCATTTT. It is translated as CASSFRLSNQPQHF.

The rearrangement joins TRBV19 to TRBJ2-5; 8 bases line up with TRBD1. The CDR3 loop spans 14 amino acids. The J segment lost 1 base and the V segment lost 5 bases, leaving 3 bases of the junction unmatched. The germline V gene has CDR1 LNHDA and CDR2 SQIVND (reference sequence). Here the CDR3 reads CASSFRGRQETQYF. CDR3 bases: TGTGCCAGTAGTTTCAGGGGGCGCCAAGAGACCCAGTACTTC. Full variable domain (outside the CDR3, taken from reference TRBV19 and TRBJ2-5): DGGITQSPKYLFRKEGQNVTLSCEQNLNHDAMYWYRQDPGQGLRLIYYSQIVNDFQKGDIAEGYSVSREKKESFPLTVTSAQKNPTAFYLCASSFRGRQETQYFGPGTRLLVL.

The gene calls are TRBV5-6 and TRBJ2-7; D ambiguous. Per germline, CDR1 SGHDT and CDR2 YYEEEE. The V end lost 4 bases, the J end lost 0 bases, and 8 bases lay between the germline ends. The CDR3 totals 13 residues. DNA for the CDR3: TGTGCCAGCAGCCGAGGTGCCTCCTACGAGCAGTACTTC. Its protein product is CASSRGASYEQYF. The whole variable domain, filled in from reference TRBV5-6 and TRBJ2-7, reads DAGVTQSPTHLIKTRGQQVTLRCSPKSGHDTVSWYQQALGQGPQFIFQYYEEEERQRGNFPDRFSGHQFPNYSSELNVNALLLGDSALYLCASSRGASYEQYFGPGTRLTVT.

This clone was seen only a few times. This rearrangement joins TRBV5-1 to TRBJ2-3; D gene ambiguous. The germline CDR1 and CDR2 sequences are SGHRS and YFSETQ. CDR3 length: 14 residues. The V gene lost 1 base and the J gene lost 4 bases, with 10 bases spanning the gap. Here the CDR3 DNA reads TGCGCCAGCAGCTTGCGGAGTGGTGCAGATACGCAGTATTTT. It specifies CASSLRSGADTQYF. Using reference TRBV5-1 and TRBJ2-3 for the parts outside the CDR3, the full variable domain is KAGVTQTPRYLIKTRGQQVTLSCSPISGHRSVSWYQQTPGQGLQFLFEYFSETQRNKGNFPGRFSGRQFSNSRSEMNVSTLELGDSALYLCASSLRSGADTQYFGPGTRLTVL.

The chain uses TRBV27 and TRBJ2-7; D gene uncertain. This CDR3 has 13 amino acids. V was shortened by 9 bases and J by 2 bases, with 14 bases between the two germline ends. Germline V gene data show CDR1 as MNHEY and CDR2 as SMNVEV (reference sequence). Written as DNA, the CDR3 is TGTGCCAGGGGGTATGAAAAACCCTACGAGCAGTACTTC. Translation gives CARGYEKPYEQYF.

V and J are TRBV28 and TRBJ2-1; D is uncertain. The CDR3 contains 15 residues. Germline values: CDR1 MDHEN, CDR2 SYDVKM. The V gene lost 7 bases and the J gene lost 9 bases, with 22 bases spanning the gap. The CDR3 protein is CASIPPRTAPTEQFF. The CDR3, as DNA: TGTGCCAGCATCCCTCCCCGAACAGCACCGACTGAGCAGTTCTTC.

The chain carries TRBV7-9 and TRBJ2-7; D unresolved. In germline, CDR1 is SEHNR, CDR2 FQNEAQ (reference sequence). The CDR3 is 13 amino acids. V gave up 2 bases and J gave up 2 bases, with 7 bases separating them. CDR3 nucleotides: TGTGCCAGCAGCTTACCGGGCCCCTACGAGCAGTACTTC. Translated, it gives CASSLPGPYEQYF. Full variable domain (remainder filled in from reference TRBV7-9 and TRBJ2-7): DTGVSQNPRHKITKRGQNVTFRCDPISEHNRLYWYRQTLGQGPEFLTYFQNEAQLEKSRLLSDRFSAERPKGSFSTLEIQRTEQGDSAMYLCASSLPGPYEQYFGPGTRLTVT.

V and J are TRBV7-6 and TRBJ2-2; 10 bases map to TRBD1. The V gene's germline CDR1 is SGHVS and CDR2 FNYEAQ. J lost 4 bases, V lost 5 bases, and 7 bases had no gene match. The CDR3 loop spans 16 amino acids. The CDR3 loop is CASSLRDRGPTGELFF. CDR3 DNA sequence: TGTGCCAGCAGCCTCCGGGACAGGGGCCCCACCGGGGAGCTGTTTTTT.

J is TRBJ2-4 and V is TRBV6-5; D not certain. This CDR3 is built from 13 residues. Trimming shortened V by 10 bases and J by 0 bases, and 10 bases separated the two germline ends. From germline, CDR1 is MNHEY and CDR2 SVGAGI. The CDR3 DNA sequence: TGTGCCACCCAAACACTAGCCAAAAACATTCAGTACTTC. Protein sequence: CATQTLAKNIQYF.

The V call is TRBV4-1, the J call TRBJ2-6; perhaps TRBD2 as D (5 bases). V gave up 10 bases and J gave up 0 bases, with 10 bases separating them. CDR3 length equals 14 residues. CDR1 MGHRA and CDR2 YSYEKL come from the germline V gene. CDR3 sequence (DNA): TGCGCCACCGGGATTAGCTCTGGGGCCAACGTCCTGACTTTC. It is translated as CATGISSGANVLTF.

The genes are TRBV7-9 and TRBJ2-2, with 9 bases fitting TRBD1. CDR3 length: 17 amino acids. V was clipped by 5 bases and J by 3 bases; unmatched bases: 10. Germline V CDR1 and CDR2: SEHNR, FQNEAQ (reference sequence). CDR3: CASSPPTGGRDTGELFF. In DNA form, the CDR3 reads TGTGCCAGCAGCCCACCGACAGGGGGGAGGGACACCGGGGAGCTGTTTTTT. The full variable domain, its missing parts supplied by reference TRBV7-9 and TRBJ2-2, is DTGVSQNPRHKITKRGQNVTFRCDPISEHNRLYWYRQTLGQGPEFLTYFQNEAQLEKSRLLSDRFSAERPKGSFSTLEIQRTEQGDSAMYLCASSPPTGGRDTGELFFGEGSRLTVL.

The chain links TRBV9 to TRBJ2-7; 11 bases are a match to TRBD1. With V trimmed by 3 bases and J by 3 bases, 5 bases remained unmatched. The CDR3 is 15 residues long. CDR1 and CDR2 (germline): SGDLS, YYNGEE. This chain's CDR3 is CASSEGTGGLYEQYF. The CDR3 DNA is TGTGCCAGCAGCGAGGGGACAGGGGGGCTCTACGAGCAGTACTTC. Supplemented by reference TRBV9 and TRBJ2-7, the full variable domain reads DSGVTQTPKHLITATGQRVTLRCSPRSGDLSVYWYQQSLDQGLQFLIQYYNGEERAKGNILERFSAQQFPDLHSELNLSSLELGDSALYFCASSEGTGGLYEQYFGPGTRLTVT.

V gene TRBV6-1 combines with J gene TRBJ1-3; perhaps TRBD1 as D (6 bases). This CDR3 has 15 residues. V was trimmed by 8 bases and J by 0 bases, leaving 14 bases between them. CDR1 MNHNS and CDR2 SASEGT come from the germline V gene. In DNA form, the CDR3 reads TGTGCCAGCCCCCGGACAGCTGTCTCTGGAAACACCATATATTTT. The encoded protein is CASPRTAVSGNTIYF.

The chain employs TRBV28 and TRBJ2-7; D remains ambiguous. CDR3 size: 12 residues. CDR1 is MDHEN and CDR2 is SYDVKM in the germline V gene. V was trimmed by 3 bases and J by 4 bases, leaving 7 bases between them. The CDR3 nucleotides read TGTGCCAGCAGTTTGAAGCTTTACGAGCAGTACTTC. Residues: CASSLKLYEQYF.

J is TRBJ2-3 and V is TRBV5-1; D perhaps matches TRBD2 (6 bases). CDR1 and CDR2 from the germline V gene are SGHRS and YFSETQ. V was clipped by 5 bases and J by 2 bases, with 18 bases between them. The CDR3 totals 16 residues. As DNA, the CDR3 is TGCGCCAGCAGATCCCAAGGGAGGTACTACACAGATACGCAGTATTTT. Residues: CASRSQGRYYTDTQYF.

The chain is built from TRBV5-5 and TRBJ2-1, with no clear D. This CDR3 contains 15 residues. Trimming took 4 bases from V and 5 from J, leaving 16 bases between them. The germline gives CDR1 SGHKS, CDR2 YYEKEE (reference sequence). The CDR3 DNA sequence: TGTGCCAGCAGCCCGCGGATTAGTCATAACAATGAGCAGTTCTTC. Its protein is CASSPRISHNNEQFF. Full variable domain (remainder filled in from reference TRBV5-5 and TRBJ2-1): DAGVTQSPTHLIKTRGQQVTLRCSPISGHKSVSWYQQVLGQGPQFIFQYYEKEERGRGNFPDRFSARQFPNYSSELNVNALLLGDSALYLCASSPRISHNNEQFFGPGTRLTVL.

The CDR3 loop is CASSLSRPGTEAFF. The CDR3, as DNA: TGCGCCAGCAGCCTCTCGAGACCAGGCACTGAAGCTTTCTTT. The chain uses TRBV5-1 and TRBJ1-1; D is uncertain. From germline, CDR1 is SGHRS and CDR2 YFSETQ. The CDR3 covers 14 residues. V lost 4 bases and J 4 bases, leaving 14 bases between the germline ends.

In nucleotides, the CDR3 is TGTGCCAGTGGAACCGGGACATGGGTTGCCGGGGAGCTGTTTTTT. The encoded protein is CASGTGTWVAGELFF. The chain is built from TRBV19 and TRBJ2-2; TRBD1 might be the D (6 bases). The CDR3 runs 15 residues. Trimming stripped 8 bases from V and 6 bases from J, with 19 bases between. From germline, CDR1 is LNHDA and CDR2 SQIVND (reference sequence).

Only a few counts were recorded for this clone. The J gene is TRBJ2-7, the V gene TRBV4-2, with D perhaps TRBD1 or TRBD2 (6 bases each). The germline CDR1 and CDR2 sequences are LGHNA and YNFKEQ. The CDR3 sequence is 16 residues long. The germline V and J ends were trimmed by 0 bases and 5 bases, with 17 bases remaining between them. CDR3 amino acids: CASSQEEARRGNEQYF. CDR3 nucleotides: TGTGCCAGCAGCCAAGAGGAGGCCCGGAGGGGGAACGAGCAGTACTTC.

The V and J genes are TRBV18 and TRBJ2-3; D not certain. Trimming took 3 bases from V and 2 from J, leaving 6 bases between them. The germline V gene encodes CDR1 KGHSH and CDR2 LQKENI. The CDR3 covers 13 residues. The CDR3 is CASSPGDTDTQYF. The CDR3 DNA reads as TGTGCCAGCTCACCCGGAGACACAGATACGCAGTATTTT.

V and J are TRBV19 and TRBJ2-3; 7 positions match TRBD2. The germline V gene has CDR1 LNHDA and CDR2 SQIVND (reference sequence). The CDR3 runs 15 residues. V shed 4 bases, J shed 4 bases, and the junction held 8 bases outside the gene matches. CDR3 DNA sequence: TGTGCCAGTAGTACATATGCGGGAGCGGCAGATACGCAGTATTTT. This gives the protein CASSTYAGAADTQYF.